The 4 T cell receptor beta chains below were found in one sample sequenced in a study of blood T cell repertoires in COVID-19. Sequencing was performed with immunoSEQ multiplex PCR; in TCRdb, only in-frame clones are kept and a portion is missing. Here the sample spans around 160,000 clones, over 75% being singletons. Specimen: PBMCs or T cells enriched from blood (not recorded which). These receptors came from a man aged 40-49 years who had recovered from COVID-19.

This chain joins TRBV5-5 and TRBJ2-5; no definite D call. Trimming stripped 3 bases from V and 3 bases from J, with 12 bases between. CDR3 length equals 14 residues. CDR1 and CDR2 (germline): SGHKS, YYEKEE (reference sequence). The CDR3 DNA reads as TGTGCCAGCAGCTCGCCTGTGGCAAAAGAGACCCAGTACTTC. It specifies CASSSPVAKETQYF.

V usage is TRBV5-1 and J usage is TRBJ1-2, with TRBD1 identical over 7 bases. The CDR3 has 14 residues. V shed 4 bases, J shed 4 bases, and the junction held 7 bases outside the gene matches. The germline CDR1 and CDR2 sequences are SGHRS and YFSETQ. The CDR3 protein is CASSPIQGSYGYTF. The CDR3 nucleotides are TGCGCCAGCAGCCCTATACAGGGGTCCTATGGCTACACCTTC.

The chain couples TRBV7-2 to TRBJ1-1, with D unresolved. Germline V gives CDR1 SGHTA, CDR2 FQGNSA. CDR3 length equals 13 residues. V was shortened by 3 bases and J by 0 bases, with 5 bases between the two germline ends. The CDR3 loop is CASSFSMNTEAFF. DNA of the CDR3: TGTGCCAGCAGCTTCTCTATGAACACTGAAGCTTTCTTT.

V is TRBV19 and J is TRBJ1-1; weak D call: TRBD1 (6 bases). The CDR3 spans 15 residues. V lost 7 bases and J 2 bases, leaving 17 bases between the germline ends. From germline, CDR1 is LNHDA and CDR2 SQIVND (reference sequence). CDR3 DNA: TGTGCCAGTAATGTAGCGGGACAAGCAAACACTGAAGCTTTCTTT. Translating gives CASNVAGQANTEAFF.